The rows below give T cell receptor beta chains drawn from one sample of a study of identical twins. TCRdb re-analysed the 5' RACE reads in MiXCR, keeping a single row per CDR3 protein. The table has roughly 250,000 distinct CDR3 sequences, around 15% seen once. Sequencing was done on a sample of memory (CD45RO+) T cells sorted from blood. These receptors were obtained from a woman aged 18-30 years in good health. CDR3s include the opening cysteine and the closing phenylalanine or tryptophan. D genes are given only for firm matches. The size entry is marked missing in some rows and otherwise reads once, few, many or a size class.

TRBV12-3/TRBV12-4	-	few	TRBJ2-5	CASSGLQSGTQYF	TGTGCCAGCAGCGGACTCCAGTCGGGGACCCAGTACTTC
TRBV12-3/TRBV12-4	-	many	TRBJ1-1	CASSLALTSYEAFF	TGTGCCAGCAGTTTAGCGCTAACCAGCTATGAAGCTTTCTTT
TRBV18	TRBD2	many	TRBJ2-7	CASSPRLAGAYEQYF	TGTGCCAGCTCACCACGACTAGCGGGGGCCTACGAGCAGTACTTC
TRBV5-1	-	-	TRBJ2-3	CASSLEGLSGDTQYF	TGCGCCAGCAGCTTGGAGGGACTTAGCGGAGATACGCAGTATTTT
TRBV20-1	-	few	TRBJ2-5	CSASRLNLETQYF	TGCAGTGCTAGCCGGCTAAATCTAGAGACCCAGTACTTC
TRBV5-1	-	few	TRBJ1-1	CASSLEQEYTEAFF	TGCGCCAGCAGCTTGGAGCAGGAATACACTGAAGCTTTCTTT
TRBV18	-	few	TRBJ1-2	CASSPGDPPGGYTF	TGTGCCAGCTCACCAGGAGACCCCCCTGGGGGCTACACCTTC
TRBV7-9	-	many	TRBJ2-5	CASSLPSGTQYF	TGTGCCAGCAGCTTACCAAGCGGGACCCAGTACTTC
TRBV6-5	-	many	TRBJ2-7	CASSYGQGSDEQYF	TGTGCCAGCAGTTACGGGCAGGGTAGCGACGAGCAGTACTTC
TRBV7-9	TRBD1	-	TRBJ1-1	CASSLGVTGGTGTEAFF	TGTGCCAGCAGCTTAGGGGTGACAGGGGGTACGGGTACTGAAGCTTTCTTT
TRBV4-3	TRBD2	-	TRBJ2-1	CASSLGLAGHSPLNEQFF	TGCGCCAGCAGCCTTGGACTAGCGGGACATTCGCCCCTTAATGAGCAGTTCTTC
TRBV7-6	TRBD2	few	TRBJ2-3	CASSLGLAGASSTDTQYF	TGTGCCAGCAGCTTGGGTCTAGCGGGGGCCTCTAGCACAGATACGCAGTATTTT
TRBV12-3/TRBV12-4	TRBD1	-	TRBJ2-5	CASSQYRGQETQYF	TGTGCCAGCAGTCAATACAGGGGTCAAGAGACCCAGTACTTC
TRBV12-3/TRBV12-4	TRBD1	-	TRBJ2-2	CASMKGQGSAGELFF	TGTGCCAGCATGAAGGGACAGGGGTCGGCCGGGGAGCTGTTTTTT
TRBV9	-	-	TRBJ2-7	CASSVAGGREQYF	TGTGCCAGCAGCGTAGCGGGGGGCAGAGAGCAGTACTTC
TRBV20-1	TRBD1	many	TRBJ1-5	CSATIGTDYQPQHF	TGCAGTGCTACCATCGGGACAGATTATCAGCCCCAGCATTTT
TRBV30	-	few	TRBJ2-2	CAWRREGNTGELFF	TGTGCCTGGAGGAGGGAAGGGAACACCGGGGAGCTGTTTTTT
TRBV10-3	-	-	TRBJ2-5	CAISESTGQETQYF	TGTGCCATCAGTGAGTCGACAGGCCAAGAGACCCAGTACTTC
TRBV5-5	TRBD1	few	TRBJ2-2	CASSFVTGVAGELFF	TGTGCCAGCAGCTTCGTGACAGGGGTGGCCGGGGAGCTGTTTTTT
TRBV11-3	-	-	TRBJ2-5	CASSLQGRGETQYF	TGTGCCAGCAGCTTACAGGGGCGCGGGGAGACCCAGTACTTC
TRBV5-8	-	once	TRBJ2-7	CATRGVNEQYF	TGTGCCACCAGGGGGGTAAACGAGCAGTACTTC
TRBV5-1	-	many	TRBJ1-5	CASSVGGMISNQPQHF	TGCGCCAGCAGCGTCGGGGGGATGATTAGCAATCAGCCCCAGCATTTT
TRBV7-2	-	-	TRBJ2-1	CASSFPMGYNEQFF	TGTGCCAGCAGCTTCCCGATGGGTTACAATGAGCAGTTCTTC
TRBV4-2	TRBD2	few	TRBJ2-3	CASSHTSSGSDRTDTQYF	TGTGCCAGCAGCCATACCTCTAGCGGGAGCGACCGCACAGATACGCAGTATTTT
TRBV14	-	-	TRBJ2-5	CASSPTRYF	TGTGCCAGCAGCCCCACGCGGTACTTC
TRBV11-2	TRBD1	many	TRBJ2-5	CASSFQGTGGRYWAETQYF	TGTGCCAGCAGCTTCCAAGGGACAGGCGGACGCTATTGGGCAGAGACCCAGTACTTC
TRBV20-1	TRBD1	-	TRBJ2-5	CSAPPAGQGRETQYF	TGCAGTGCCCCCCCGGCCGGACAGGGGCGAGAGACCCAGTACTTC
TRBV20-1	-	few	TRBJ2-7	CSARPGTLSSYEQYF	TGCAGTGCTAGACCGGGGACGCTGAGCTCCTACGAGCAGTACTTC
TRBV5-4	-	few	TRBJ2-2	CASSSGMGELFF	TGTGCCAGCAGCTCCGGGATGGGGGAGCTGTTTTTT
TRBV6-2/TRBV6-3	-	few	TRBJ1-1	CASSPSRRITEAFF	TGTGCCAGCAGTCCCAGCCGGCGAATCACTGAAGCTTTCTTT
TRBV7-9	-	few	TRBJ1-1	CASSLDDTEAFF	TGTGCCAGCAGCTTAGACGACACTGAAGCTTTCTTT
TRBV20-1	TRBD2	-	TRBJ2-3	CSARRVAGVTDTQYF	TGCAGTGCTAGAAGAGTAGCGGGGGTCACAGATACGCAGTATTTT
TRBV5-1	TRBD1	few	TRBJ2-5	CASSLRTGGQETQYF	TGCGCCAGCAGCTTGAGGACAGGGGGCCAAGAGACCCAGTACTTC
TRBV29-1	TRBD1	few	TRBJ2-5	CSADRGGGETQYF	TGCAGCGCGGACAGGGGCGGGGGAGAGACCCAGTACTTC
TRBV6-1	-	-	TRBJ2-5	CASTPGFQETQYF	TGTGCCAGTACCCCGGGCTTTCAAGAGACCCAGTACTTC
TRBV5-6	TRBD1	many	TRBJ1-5	CASSPAGQGDQPQHF	TGTGCCAGCAGCCCCGCGGGACAGGGTGATCAGCCCCAGCATTTT
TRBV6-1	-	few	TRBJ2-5	CASRTRDIQETQYF	TGTGCCAGCAGAACCAGGGACATCCAAGAGACCCAGTACTTC
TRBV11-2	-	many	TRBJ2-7	CASSLTSAGHEQYF	TGTGCCAGCAGCTTAACTTCCGCAGGGCACGAGCAGTACTTC